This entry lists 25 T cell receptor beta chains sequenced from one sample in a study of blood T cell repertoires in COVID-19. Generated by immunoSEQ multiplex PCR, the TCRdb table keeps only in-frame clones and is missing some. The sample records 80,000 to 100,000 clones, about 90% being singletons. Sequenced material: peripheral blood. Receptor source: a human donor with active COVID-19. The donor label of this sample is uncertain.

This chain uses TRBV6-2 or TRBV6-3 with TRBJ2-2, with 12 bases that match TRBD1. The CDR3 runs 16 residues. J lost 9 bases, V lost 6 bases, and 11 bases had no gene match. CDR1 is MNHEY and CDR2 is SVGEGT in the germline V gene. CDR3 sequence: CASSSAGTGGLRELFF. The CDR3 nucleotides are TGTGCCAGCAGCTCCGCCGGGACAGGGGGCTTGCGGGAGCTGTTTTTT.

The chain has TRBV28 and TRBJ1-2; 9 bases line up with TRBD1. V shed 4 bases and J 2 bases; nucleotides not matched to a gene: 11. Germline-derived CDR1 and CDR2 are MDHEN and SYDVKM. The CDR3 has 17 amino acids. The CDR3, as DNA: TGTGCCAGCAGTTCACACCGACAGGGGGGGAGGAACTATGGCTACACCTTC. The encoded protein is CASSSHRQGGRNYGYTF.

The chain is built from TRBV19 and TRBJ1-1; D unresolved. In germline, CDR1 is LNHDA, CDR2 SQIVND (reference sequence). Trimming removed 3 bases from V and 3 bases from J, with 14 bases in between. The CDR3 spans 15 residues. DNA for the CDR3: TGTGCCAGTAGTATCCCTGGCCGGCAGGACACTGAAGCTTTCTTT. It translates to CASSIPGRQDTEAFF.

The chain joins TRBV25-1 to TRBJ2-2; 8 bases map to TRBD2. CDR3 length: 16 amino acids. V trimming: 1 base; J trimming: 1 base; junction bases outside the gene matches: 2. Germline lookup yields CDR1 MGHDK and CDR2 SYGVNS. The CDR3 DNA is TGTGCCAGCAGTGAATGGCTAGCGGGGAACACCGGGGAGCTGTTTTTT. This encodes CASSEWLAGNTGELFF. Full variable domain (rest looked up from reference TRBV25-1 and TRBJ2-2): EADIYQTPRYLVIGTGKKITLECSQTMGHDKMYWYQQDPGMELHLIHYSYGVNSTEKGDLSSESTVSRIRTEHFPLTLESARPSHTSQYLCASSEWLAGNTGELFFGEGSRLTVL.

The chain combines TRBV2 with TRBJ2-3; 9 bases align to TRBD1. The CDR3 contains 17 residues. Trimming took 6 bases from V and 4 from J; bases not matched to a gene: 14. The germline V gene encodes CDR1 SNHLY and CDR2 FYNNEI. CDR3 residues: CASRTEPGQGPADTQYF. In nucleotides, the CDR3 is TGTGCCAGCAGGACGGAGCCGGGACAGGGTCCTGCAGATACGCAGTATTTT.

CDR3 nucleotide sequence: TGTGCCAGCAGTGAAGCGGGGGGAAGGGGCGACACCGGGGAGCTGTTTTTT. Translated: CASSEAGGRGDTGELFF. The chain is built from TRBV6-1 and TRBJ2-2; TRBD2 is a possible D gene (6 bases). CDR3 length equals 17 residues. Germline CDR1 MNHNS, CDR2 SASEGT. V lost 0 bases and J 3 bases, leaving 14 bases between the germline ends.

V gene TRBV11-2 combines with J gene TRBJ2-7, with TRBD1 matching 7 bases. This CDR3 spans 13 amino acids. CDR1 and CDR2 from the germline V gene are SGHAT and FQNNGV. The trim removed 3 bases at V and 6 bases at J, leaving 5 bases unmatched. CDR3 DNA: TGTGCCAGCAGCTTGGACAGGTTCCGCGAGCAGTACTTC. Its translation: CASSLDRFREQYF.

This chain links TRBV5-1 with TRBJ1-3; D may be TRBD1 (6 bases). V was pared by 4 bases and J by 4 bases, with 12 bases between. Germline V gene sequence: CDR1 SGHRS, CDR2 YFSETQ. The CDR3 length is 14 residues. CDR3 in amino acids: CASSVPGDGNTIYF. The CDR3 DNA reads TGCGCCAGCAGCGTTCCAGGGGACGGAAACACCATATATTTT.

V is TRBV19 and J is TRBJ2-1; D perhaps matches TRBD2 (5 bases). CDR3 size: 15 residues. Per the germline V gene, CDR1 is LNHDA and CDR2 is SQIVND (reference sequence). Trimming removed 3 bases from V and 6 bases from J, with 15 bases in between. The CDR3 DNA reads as TGTGCCAGTAGTATCCAGAACCCTGAGGGCAATGAGCAGTTCTTC. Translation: CASSIQNPEGNEQFF.

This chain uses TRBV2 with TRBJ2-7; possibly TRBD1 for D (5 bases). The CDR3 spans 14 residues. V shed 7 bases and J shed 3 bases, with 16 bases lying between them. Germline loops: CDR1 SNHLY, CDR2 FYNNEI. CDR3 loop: CASKIGPGRYEQYF. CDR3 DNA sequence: TGTGCCAGCAAGATCGGGCCAGGGCGCTACGAGCAGTACTTC.

CDR3 residues: CASSFHTRKAFF. The CDR3 region has the DNA TGTGCCAGCAGTTTCCACACTAGGAAAGCTTTCTTT. The rearrangement links TRBV28 to TRBJ1-1; no firm D call. CDR1 and CDR2 from the germline V gene are MDHEN and SYDVKM. The CDR3 covers 12 residues. The V and J ends lost 3 bases and 9 bases respectively, with 11 bases between them.

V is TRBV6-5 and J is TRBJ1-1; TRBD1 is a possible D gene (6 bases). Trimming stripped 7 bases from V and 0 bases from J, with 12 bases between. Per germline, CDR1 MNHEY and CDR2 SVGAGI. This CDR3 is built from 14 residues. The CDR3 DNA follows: TGTGCCAGCACTCGGGACACAATGAACACTGAAGCTTTCTTT. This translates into CASTRDTMNTEAFF.

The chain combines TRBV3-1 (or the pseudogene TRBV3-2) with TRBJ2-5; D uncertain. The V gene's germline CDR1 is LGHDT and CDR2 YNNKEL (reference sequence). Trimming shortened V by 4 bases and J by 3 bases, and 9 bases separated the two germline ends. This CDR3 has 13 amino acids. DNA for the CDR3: TGTGCCAGCAGCCGCGTACTGGAAGAGACCCAGTACTTC. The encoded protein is CASSRVLEETQYF.

The CDR3 loop reads CASSLTLNTEAFF. CDR3 nucleotides: TGCGCCAGCAGCTTGACACTAAACACTGAAGCTTTCTTT. The J gene is TRBJ1-1, the V gene TRBV5-1; D not certain. This CDR3 is built from 13 residues. Trimming pared 1 base from V and 2 bases from J, leaving 6 bases between. Germline CDR1 and CDR2: SGHRS and YFSETQ.

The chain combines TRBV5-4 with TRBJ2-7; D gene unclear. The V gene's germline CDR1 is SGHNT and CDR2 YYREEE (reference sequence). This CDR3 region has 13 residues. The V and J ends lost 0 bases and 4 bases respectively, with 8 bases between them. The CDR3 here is CASSLAGPYEQYF. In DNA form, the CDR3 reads TGTGCCAGCAGCTTGGCCGGTCCATACGAGCAGTACTTC.

CDR3 nucleotides: TGTGCCAGTAGTATCCGGGGTAATTCACCCCTCCACTTT. The encoded protein is CASSIRGNSPLHF. This chain joins TRBV19 and TRBJ1-6; D gene unclear. Trimming removed 3 bases at V and 6 bases at J, with 6 bases between. CDR1 LNHDA and CDR2 SQIVND come from the germline V gene (reference sequence). CDR3 length: 13 residues. Full variable domain (remainder filled in from reference TRBV19 and TRBJ1-6): DGGITQSPKYLFRKEGQNVTLSCEQNLNHDAMYWYRQDPGQGLRLIYYSQIVNDFQKGDIAEGYSVSREKKESFPLTVTSAQKNPTAFYLCASSIRGNSPLHFGNGTRLTVT.

The DNA for the CDR3 is TGCGCCAGCAGGGACTCCCCCTTAACAGATACGCAGTATTTT. Its translation: CASRDSPLTDTQYF. This chain joins TRBV5-1 and TRBJ2-3; D is perhaps TRBD2 (5 bases). V lost 5 bases, J lost 3 bases, and 13 bases lay in between. CDR1 is SGHRS, CDR2 YFSETQ, per germline. The CDR3 consists of 14 residues.

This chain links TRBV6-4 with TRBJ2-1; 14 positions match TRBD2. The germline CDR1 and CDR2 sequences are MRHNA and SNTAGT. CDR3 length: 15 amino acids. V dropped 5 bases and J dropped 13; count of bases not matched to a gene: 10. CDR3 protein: CASSPLGLAGGNQFF. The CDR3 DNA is TGTGCCAGCAGTCCCCTAGGACTAGCGGGGGGTAATCAGTTCTTC.

The CDR3 loop reads CASSQLTTSGGGNEQFF. CDR3 in DNA: TGCGCCAGCAGCCAACTCACGACTAGCGGGGGGGGCAATGAGCAGTTCTTC. The V gene is TRBV4-1, the J gene TRBJ2-1; 14 nucleotides match TRBD2. Trimming at V came to 2 bases and at J to 6 bases, leaving 6 bases not matched to a gene. The CDR3 is 17 residues long. CDR1 and CDR2 from the germline V gene are MGHRA and YSYEKL.

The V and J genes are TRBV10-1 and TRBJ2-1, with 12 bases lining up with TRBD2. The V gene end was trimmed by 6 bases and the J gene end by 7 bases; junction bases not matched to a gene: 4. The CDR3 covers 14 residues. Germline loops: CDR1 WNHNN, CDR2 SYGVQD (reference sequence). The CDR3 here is CASRASGGENEQFF. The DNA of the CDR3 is TGCGCCAGCAGGGCTAGCGGGGGGGAGAATGAGCAGTTCTTC.

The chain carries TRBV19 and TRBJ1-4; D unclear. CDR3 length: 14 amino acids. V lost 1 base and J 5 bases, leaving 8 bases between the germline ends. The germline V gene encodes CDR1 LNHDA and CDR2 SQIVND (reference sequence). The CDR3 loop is CASSIGAQNEKLFF. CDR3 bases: TGTGCCAGTAGTATAGGGGCACAGAATGAAAAACTGTTTTTT.

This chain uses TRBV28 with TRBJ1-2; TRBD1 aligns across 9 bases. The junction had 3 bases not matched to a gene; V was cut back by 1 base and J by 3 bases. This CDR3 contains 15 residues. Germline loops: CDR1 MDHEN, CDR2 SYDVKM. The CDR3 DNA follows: TGTGCCAGCAGTTTATACAGGGGGCAGGACTATGGCTACACCTTC. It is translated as CASSLYRGQDYGYTF.

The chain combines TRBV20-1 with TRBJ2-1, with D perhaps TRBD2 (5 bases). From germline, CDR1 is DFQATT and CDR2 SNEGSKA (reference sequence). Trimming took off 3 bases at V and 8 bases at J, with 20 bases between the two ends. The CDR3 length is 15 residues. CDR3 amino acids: CSASSSDYLGDEQFF. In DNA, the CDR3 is TGCAGTGCTAGTTCATCCGACTACCTTGGTGATGAGCAGTTCTTC.

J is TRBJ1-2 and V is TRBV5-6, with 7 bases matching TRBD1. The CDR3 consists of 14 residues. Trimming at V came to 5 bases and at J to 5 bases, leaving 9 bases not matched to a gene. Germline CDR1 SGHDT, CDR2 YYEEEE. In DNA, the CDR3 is TGTGCCAGCAGTTCTAGGACAGGCCGGTATGGCTACACCTTC. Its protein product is CASSSRTGRYGYTF.

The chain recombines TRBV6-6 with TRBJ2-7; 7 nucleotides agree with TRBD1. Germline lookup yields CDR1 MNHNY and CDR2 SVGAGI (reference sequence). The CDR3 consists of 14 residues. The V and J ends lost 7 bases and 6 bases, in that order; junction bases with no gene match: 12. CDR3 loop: CASKVGDSVVEQYF. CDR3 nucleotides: TGTGCCAGCAAAGTGGGGGACAGTGTAGTCGAGCAGTACTTC.